A selection of T cell receptor beta chains follows, all from one sample in a study of CD8+ T cells in alopecia areata. The table came from immunoSEQ multiplex PCR; TCRdb's copy has only in-frame clones and leaves some out. The sample yields around 190,000 clones, 50% to 60% seen once. The sequencing here drew on CD4+ T cells sorted from blood, taken at week 4, from a patient treated with tofacitinib. The receptors here all came from a human donor with alopecia areata. The CDR3 runs from the conserved cysteine through the conserved F or W. A D gene is named only where the DNA matches it firmly. Part of the rows lack a size; the others show once, few, many or a class for expanded clones.

size | J | V | D | CDR3 | DNA
- | TRBJ1-5 | TRBV27 | - | CASGQITNQPQHF | TGTGCCAGCGGACAGATAACCAATCAGCCCCAGCATTTT
- | TRBJ1-4 | TRBV7-2 | - | CASSLLPLNEKLFF | TGTGCCAGCAGCTTACTACCCCTTAATGAAAAACTGTTTTTT
few | TRBJ1-4 | TRBV28 | - | CASSSPIGVTNEKLFF | TGTGCCAGCAGTTCCCCGATCGGTGTTACTAATGAAAAACTGTTTTTT
- | TRBJ2-1 | TRBV7-3 | - | CASSLMAKSYNEQFF | TGTGCCAGCAGCTTAATGGCAAAATCCTACAATGAGCAGTTCTTC
- | TRBJ2-1 | TRBV4-3 | - | CASSRTAFYNEQFF | TGCGCCAGCAGCCGGACAGCCTTCTACAATGAGCAGTTCTTC
- | TRBJ2-5 | TRBV30 | - | CASLGETQYF | TGTGCCTCCCTCGGGGAGACCCAGTACTTC
- | TRBJ2-7 | TRBV11-2 | - | CASSLRTQNYEQYF | TGTGCCAGCAGCTTACGGACACAGAATTACGAGCAGTACTTC
- | TRBJ2-7 | TRBV30 | - | CAWSPPGQAYEQYF | TGTGCCTGGAGTCCGCCGGGACAAGCCTACGAGCAGTACTTC
few | TRBJ2-2 | TRBV29-1 | - | CSVDGQNTGELFF | TGCAGCGTCGACGGGCAGAACACCGGGGAGCTGTTTTTT
- | TRBJ2-1 | TRBV29-1 | TRBD1 | CSVEGTGVNEQFF | TGCAGCGTCGAGGGGACAGGGGTCAATGAGCAGTTCTTC
- | TRBJ1-2 | TRBV19 | - | CASRGFDYGYTF | TGTGCCAGTAGGGGCTTCGACTATGGCTACACCTTC
- | TRBJ1-2 | TRBV25-1 | TRBD1 | CASSELGTGGESYTF | TGTGCCAGCAGTGAATTGGGGACAGGGGGTGAAAGCTACACCTTC
- | TRBJ2-3 | TRBV29-1 | TRBD2 | CSVNYLTGTSGISDTQYF | TGCAGCGTGAACTACCTGACCGGGACTAGCGGGATCTCAGATACGCAGTATTTT
- | TRBJ1-2 | TRBV28 | - | CASSSSDGYVYGYTF | TGTGCCAGCAGTTCCTCCGACGGCTACGTCTATGGCTACACCTTC
few | TRBJ2-1 | TRBV29-1 | - | CSVATSSTYNEQFF | TGCAGCGTTGCGACTAGTTCGACCTACAATGAGCAGTTCTTC
- | TRBJ2-7 | TRBV18 | TRBD2 | CASSPGTSGYEQYF | TGTGCCAGCTCACCAGGGACTAGCGGCTACGAGCAGTACTTC
- | TRBJ2-7 | TRBV30 | - | CAWSVTVGRFQGGEQYF | TGTGCCTGGAGTGTAACTGTAGGTCGCTTCCAGGGTGGGGAGCAGTACTTC
few | TRBJ1-5 | TRBV27 | TRBD1 | CASSSHRGRNQPQHF | TGTGCCAGCAGTTCACACAGGGGGCGCAATCAGCCCCAGCATTTT
- | TRBJ2-7 | TRBV30 | - | CAWSRGTYEQYF | TGTGCCTGGAGCAGAGGGACCTACGAGCAGTACTTC
- | TRBJ1-2 | TRBV7-9 | TRBD1 | CASTPEGAVRHGYTF | TGTGCCAGCACCCCCGAGGGGGCGGTAAGACATGGCTACACCTTC
- | TRBJ2-5 | TRBV7-2 | - | CASSLAHETQYF | TGTGCCAGCAGCTTAGCCCACGAGACCCAGTACTTC
- | TRBJ2-7 | TRBV9 | - | CASSVDEQYF | TGTGCCAGCAGCGTCGACGAGCAGTACTTC
- | TRBJ2-7 | TRBV2 | - | CASSSGGYEQYF | TGTGCCAGCAGTTCCGGGGGTTACGAGCAGTACTTC
- | TRBJ2-5 | TRBV7-3 | - | CASSLFREETQYF | TGTGCCAGCAGCTTATTCAGGGAGGAGACCCAGTACTTC
- | TRBJ1-1 | TRBV2 | - | CASSEAGVTEAFF | TGTGCCAGCAGTGAGGCAGGGGTCACTGAAGCTTTCTTT
- | TRBJ1-3 | TRBV29-1 | - | CSVESRNTIYF | TGCAGCGTTGAGTCGAGGAACACCATATATTTT
- | TRBJ1-5 | TRBV4-2 | - | CASSPRGTQPQHF | TGTGCCAGCAGCCCGAGGGGTACTCAGCCCCAGCATTTT
- | TRBJ2-7 | TRBV25-1 | TRBD1 | CASRQGAYEQYF | TGTGCCAGTCGACAGGGGGCCTACGAGCAGTACTTC
once | TRBJ2-2 | TRBV6-5 | - | CASSWTTPNTGELFF | TGTGCCAGCAGTTGGACGACACCGAACACCGGGGAGCTGTTTTTT
- | TRBJ1-5 | TRBV4-3 | - | CASSQDRLSNQPQHF | TGCGCCAGCAGCCAAGATCGCTTGAGCAATCAGCCCCAGCATTTT
- | TRBJ2-7 | TRBV30 | - | CAWKVPGELGEQYF | TGTGCCTGGAAAGTGCCAGGGGAATTGGGCGAGCAGTACTTC
- | TRBJ2-1 | TRBV29-1 | - | CSVYPGPGNEQFF | TGCAGCGTTTATCCGGGGCCGGGCAATGAGCAGTTCTTC
- | TRBJ2-7 | TRBV2 | - | CASRTTGSYEQYF | TGTGCCAGCAGGACGACCGGGTCCTACGAGCAGTACTTC
- | TRBJ2-5 | TRBV10-3 | - | CAISAEGRETQYF | TGTGCCATCAGTGCAGAGGGGCGGGAGACCCAGTACTTC
few | TRBJ2-7 | TRBV5-1 | TRBD1 | CASTPNPTGGVIHEQYF | TGCGCCAGCACCCCAAACCCCACAGGGGGAGTCATCCACGAGCAGTACTTC
few | TRBJ1-5 | TRBV29-1 | - | CSVGGSGSNQPQHF | TGCAGCGTTGGGGGCAGCGGAAGCAATCAGCCCCAGCATTTT
- | TRBJ2-2 | TRBV27 | TRBD2 | CASSLSGLAGGGGTGELFF | TGTGCCAGCAGTTTATCGGGACTAGCGGGAGGGGGAGGCACCGGGGAGCTGTTTTTT
few | TRBJ2-1 | TRBV7-8 | TRBD1 | CASSLSPDRGPREQFF | TGTGCCAGCAGCTTAAGCCCCGACAGGGGGCCGAGGGAGCAGTTCTTC
- | TRBJ2-1 | TRBV6-5 | - | CASSSLAYSLNEQFF | TGTGCCAGCAGCTCATTAGCGTACAGTCTCAATGAGCAGTTCTTC
- | TRBJ2-3 | TRBV5-1 | - | CASSQRLVTDTQYF | TGCGCCAGCAGCCAACGACTAGTCACAGATACGCAGTATTTT
- | TRBJ2-2 | TRBV2 | TRBD1 | CASSGTGNTGELFF | TGTGCCAGCTCCGGGACAGGCAACACCGGGGAGCTGTTTTTT
few | TRBJ2-7 | TRBV28 | - | CASSSLGGEQYF | TGTGCCAGCAGTTCTTTGGGGGGCGAGCAGTACTTC
- | TRBJ2-7 | TRBV27 | - | CASSFGGRRSGYEQYF | TGTGCCAGCAGTTTCGGGGGGCGCAGGTCCGGCTACGAGCAGTACTTC
- | TRBJ2-1 | TRBV29-1 | TRBD1 | CSVVGTDRDEQFF | TGCAGCGTTGTCGGGACAGATCGAGATGAGCAGTTCTTC
- | TRBJ1-1 | TRBV29-1 | TRBD1 | CSVVSGTGGFMNTEAFF | TGCAGCGTCGTTTCTGGGACAGGGGGCTTCATGAACACTGAAGCTTTCTTT
few | TRBJ1-3 | TRBV29-1 | - | CSTRIDSGNTIYF | TGCAGCACCCGAATCGACAGTGGAAACACCATATATTTT
- | TRBJ2-7 | TRBV11-2 | - | CASSFSGPAYEQYF | TGTGCCAGCAGCTTTAGCGGACCCGCCTACGAGCAGTACTTC
- | TRBJ1-5 | TRBV19 | - | CASRREGGNQPQHF | TGTGCCAGTAGGCGGGAGGGCGGCAATCAGCCCCAGCATTTT
- | TRBJ1-2 | TRBV30 | - | CAWSFLGNGYTF | TGTGCCTGGAGTTTCCTAGGGAATGGCTACACCTTC
- | TRBJ2-3 | TRBV10-3 | TRBD1 | CAISNSQGIDTQYF | TGTGCCATCAGCAACTCACAGGGGATAGATACGCAGTATTTT